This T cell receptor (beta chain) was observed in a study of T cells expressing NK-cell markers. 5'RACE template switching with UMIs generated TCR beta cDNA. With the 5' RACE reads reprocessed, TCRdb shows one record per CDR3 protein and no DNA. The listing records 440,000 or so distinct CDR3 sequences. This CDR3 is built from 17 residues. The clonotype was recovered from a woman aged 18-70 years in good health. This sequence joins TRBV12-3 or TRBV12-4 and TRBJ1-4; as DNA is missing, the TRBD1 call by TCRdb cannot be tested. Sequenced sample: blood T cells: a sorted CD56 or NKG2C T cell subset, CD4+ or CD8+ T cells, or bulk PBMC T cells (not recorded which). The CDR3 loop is CASSFPPYWGAEEKLFF.